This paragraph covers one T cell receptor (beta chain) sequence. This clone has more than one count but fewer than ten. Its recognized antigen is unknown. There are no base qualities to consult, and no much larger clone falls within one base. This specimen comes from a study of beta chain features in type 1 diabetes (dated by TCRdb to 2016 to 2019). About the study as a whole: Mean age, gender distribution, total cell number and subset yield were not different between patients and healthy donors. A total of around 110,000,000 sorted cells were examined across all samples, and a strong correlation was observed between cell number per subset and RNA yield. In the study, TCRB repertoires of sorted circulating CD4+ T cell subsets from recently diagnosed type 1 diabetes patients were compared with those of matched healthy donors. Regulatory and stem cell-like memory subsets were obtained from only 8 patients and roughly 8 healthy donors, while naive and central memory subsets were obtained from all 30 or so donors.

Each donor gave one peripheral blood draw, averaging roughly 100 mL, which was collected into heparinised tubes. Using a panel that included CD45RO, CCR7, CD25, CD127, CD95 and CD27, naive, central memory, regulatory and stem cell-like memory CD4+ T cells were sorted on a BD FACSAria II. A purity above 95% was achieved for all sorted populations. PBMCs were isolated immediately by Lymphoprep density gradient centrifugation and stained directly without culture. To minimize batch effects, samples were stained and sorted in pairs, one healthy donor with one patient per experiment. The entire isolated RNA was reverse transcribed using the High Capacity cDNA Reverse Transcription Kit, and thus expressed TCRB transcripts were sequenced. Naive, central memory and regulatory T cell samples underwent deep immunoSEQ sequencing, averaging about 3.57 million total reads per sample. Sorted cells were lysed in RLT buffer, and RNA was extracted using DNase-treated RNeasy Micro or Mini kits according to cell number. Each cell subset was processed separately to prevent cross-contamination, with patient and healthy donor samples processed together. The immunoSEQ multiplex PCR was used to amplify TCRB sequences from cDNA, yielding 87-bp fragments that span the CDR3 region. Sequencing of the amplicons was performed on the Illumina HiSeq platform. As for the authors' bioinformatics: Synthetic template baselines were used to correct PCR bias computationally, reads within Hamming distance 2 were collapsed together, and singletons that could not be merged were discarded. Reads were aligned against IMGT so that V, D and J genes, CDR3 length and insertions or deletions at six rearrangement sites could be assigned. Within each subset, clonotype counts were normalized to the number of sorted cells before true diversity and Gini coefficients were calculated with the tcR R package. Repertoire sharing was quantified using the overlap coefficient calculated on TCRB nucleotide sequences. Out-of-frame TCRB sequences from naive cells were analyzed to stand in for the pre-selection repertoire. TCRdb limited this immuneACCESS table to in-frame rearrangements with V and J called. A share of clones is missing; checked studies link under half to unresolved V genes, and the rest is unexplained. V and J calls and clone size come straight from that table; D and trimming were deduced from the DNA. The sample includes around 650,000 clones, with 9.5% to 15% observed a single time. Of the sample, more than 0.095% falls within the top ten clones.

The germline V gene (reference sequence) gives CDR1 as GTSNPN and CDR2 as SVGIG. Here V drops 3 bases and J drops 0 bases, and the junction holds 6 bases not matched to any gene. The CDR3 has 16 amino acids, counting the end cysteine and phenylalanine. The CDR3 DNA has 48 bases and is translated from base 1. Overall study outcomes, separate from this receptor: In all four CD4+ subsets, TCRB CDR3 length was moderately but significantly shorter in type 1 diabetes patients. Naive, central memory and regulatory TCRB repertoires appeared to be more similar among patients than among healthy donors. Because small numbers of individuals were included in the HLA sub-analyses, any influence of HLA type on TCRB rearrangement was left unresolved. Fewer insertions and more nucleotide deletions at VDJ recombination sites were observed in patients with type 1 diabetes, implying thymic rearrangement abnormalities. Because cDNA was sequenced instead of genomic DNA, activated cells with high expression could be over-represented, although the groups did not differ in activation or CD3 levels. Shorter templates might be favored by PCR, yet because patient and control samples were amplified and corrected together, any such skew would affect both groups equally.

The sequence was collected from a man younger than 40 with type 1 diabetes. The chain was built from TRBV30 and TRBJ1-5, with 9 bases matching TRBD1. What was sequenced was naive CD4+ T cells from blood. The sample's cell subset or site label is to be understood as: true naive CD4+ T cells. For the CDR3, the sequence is CAWRQGAQNSNQPQHF. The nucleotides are TGTGCCTGGAGACAGGGGGCCCAAAATAGCAATCAGCCCCAGCATTTT.